This T cell receptor (beta chain) was recovered during a study of shared clonotypes between healthy human individuals. Note on this clone: The sample contains more than one DNA sequence encoding this CDR3.

The CDR3 is 15 residues long. J lost 4 bases, V lost 0 bases, and 4 bases had no gene match. Looked up from germline, CDR1 is SGHRS and CDR2 is YFSETQ. Assay used: immunoSEQ multiplex PCR; TCRdb lists only in-frame clones, some missing. There are about 2.3 million clones in the sample; around 90% occur only once, and about 0.36% lies in the top ten. The clonotype comes from a man aged 18-30 years in good health. Some clones in this sample may be carry-over from other donors' samples. J is TRBJ2-1 and V is TRBV5-1; 7 bases map to TRBD2. The sequenced material came from naive CD4+ T cells from PBMCs. Subset denoted: CD45RA+ positively selected. CDR3 sequence: CASSLGGRDYNEQFF. CDR3 coding DNA: TGCGCCAGCAGCTTGGGTGGGAGGGATTACAATGAGCAGTTCTTC. Looking up the rest from reference TRBV5-1 and TRBJ2-1 gives the full variable domain: KAGVTQTPRYLIKTRGQQVTLSCSPISGHRSVSWYQQTPGQGLQFLFEYFSETQRNKGNFPGRFSGRQFSNSRSEMNVSTLELGDSALYLCASSLGGRDYNEQFFGPGTRLTVL.